The rows below give T cell receptor beta chains drawn from one sample of a study of blood T cell repertoires in COVID-19. Produced via immunoSEQ multiplex PCR; TCRdb's table is partial and in-frame only. Among about 120,000 clones listed, around 81% were seen once. The sample taken for sequencing was peripheral blood. The receptors derive from a man aged 65 to 79 with acute or convalescent COVID-19. The CDR3 runs from the conserved cysteine through the conserved F or W. D genes are given only for firm matches. Rows give clone size only sometimes, using once, few, many, or a class for an expanded clone.

clone size | J gene | V gene | D gene | CDR3 length | CDR3 protein | CDR3 DNA
NA | TRBJ2-3 | TRBV6-1 | TRBD2 | 16 | CASSESSAGGPWPQYF | TGTGCCAGCAGTGAAAGTTCGGCGGGGGGGCCCTGGCCGCAGTATTTT
NA | TRBJ2-3 | TRBV29-1 | NA | 12 | CSVGRGTDTQYF | TGCAGCGTTGGGAGGGGCACAGATACGCAGTATTTT
NA | TRBJ2-3 | TRBV7-2 | NA | 14 | CASSPSWATDTQYF | TGTGCCAGCAGCCCCAGTTGGGCCACAGATACGCAGTATTTT
NA | TRBJ2-4 | TRBV19 | TRBD1 | 16 | CASSTNRDRGREIQYF | TGTGCCAGTAGTACCAACCGGGACAGGGGGCGAGAGATTCAGTACTTC
once | TRBJ2-1 | TRBV24-1 | TRBD2 | 15 | CATSEIAGVNNEQFF | TGTGCCACCAGTGAGATAGCGGGGGTCAACAATGAGCAGTTCTTC
NA | TRBJ2-7 | TRBV24-1 | TRBD2 | 16 | CATSDHRLAGVYEQYF | TGTGCCACCAGTGATCATAGACTAGCGGGGGTTTACGAGCAGTACTTC
few | TRBJ1-6 | TRBV4-2 | NA | 13 | CASSQDSDSPLHF | TGTGCCAGCAGCCAGGACAGTGATTCACCCCTCCACTTT
NA | TRBJ2-5 | TRBV28 | TRBD2 | 18 | CASSSGTSGDQSGETQYF | TGTGCCAGCAGCTCCGGCACTAGCGGGGATCAATCAGGAGAGACCCAGTACTTC
few | TRBJ1-2 | TRBV29-1 | TRBD1 | 12 | CSVAGTGSGYTF | TGCAGCGTTGCCGGGACAGGGAGTGGCTACACCTTC
NA | TRBJ1-1 | TRBV14 | NA | 15 | CASSLNVAANTEAFF | TGTGCCAGCAGCCTAAATGTGGCGGCGAACACTGAAGCTTTCTTT